Presented here are 25 T cell receptor beta chains from one specimen sequenced in a study of shared clonotypes between healthy human individuals. Sequencing used immunoSEQ multiplex PCR; TCRdb keeps in-frame clones, though not all of them. Of about 2.4 million clones in the sample, roughly 93% were seen once. Sequencing was performed on naive CD4+ T cells from PBMCs. Subset of the sample: CD45RA+ positively selected. Source of these receptors: a man between 18 and 35 years old in good health. Some clones in this sample may be carry-over from other donors' samples.

This clone was seen just once. V usage is TRBV7-2 and J usage is TRBJ2-3, with D possibly being TRBD2 (6 bases). Germline CDR1 reads SGHTA; CDR2 reads FQGNSA. The V and J ends lost 2 bases and 2 bases respectively, with 14 bases between them. CDR3 size: 16 residues. As DNA, the CDR3 is TGTGCCAGCAGCTTAAGACGGGGCGGGGCCACAGATACGCAGTATTTT. This codes for CASSLRRGGATDTQYF.

The chain has TRBV19 and TRBJ1-3, with a tentative D call TRBD1 (6 bases). The CDR3 covers 14 residues. V was pared by 3 bases and J by 4 bases, with 10 bases between. The germline V gene encodes CDR1 LNHDA and CDR2 SQIVND (reference sequence). In DNA, the CDR3 is TGTGCCAGTAGTATTGGGCAGGGGGGAAACACCATATATTTT. Translation: CASSIGQGGNTIYF.

Notes on this clone: The same CDR3 arises from other DNA sequences in this sample as well. The genes are TRBV11-2 and TRBJ1-1; D unclear. The ends were cut back, 6 bases at V and 5 bases at J, with 7 bases in the middle. The length of the CDR3 is 11 residues. The germline V gene has CDR1 SGHAT and CDR2 FQNNGV. CDR3: CASSTGTEAFF. The DNA of the CDR3 is TGTGCCAGCAGTACCGGGACTGAAGCTTTCTTT. Combining the CDR3 with reference TRBV11-2 and TRBJ1-1 gives the whole variable domain EAGVAQSPRYKIIEKRQSVAFWCNPISGHATLYWYQQILGQGPKLLIQFQNNGVVDDSQLPKDRFSAERLKGVDSTLKIQPAKLEDSAVYLCASSTGTEAFFGQGTRLTVV.

The J gene is TRBJ2-1, the V gene TRBV7-2; weak D call: TRBD1 (6 bases). V was cut by 4 bases and J by 0 bases, with 13 bases left in between. Per the germline V gene, CDR1 is SGHTA and CDR2 is FQGNSA. The CDR3 has 16 residues. CDR3 nucleotides: TGTGCCAGCAGCTCGTCCCGGACAGCCTCCTACAATGAGCAGTTCTTC. It codes for CASSSSRTASYNEQFF.

The V gene is TRBV5-1, the J gene TRBJ1-4, with unresolved D. Trimming pared 1 base from V and 7 bases from J, leaving 14 bases between. CDR3 length equals 15 residues. Per the germline V gene, CDR1 is SGHRS and CDR2 is YFSETQ. The CDR3 spells CASSLLGSEGEKLFF. CDR3 nucleotides: TGCGCCAGCAGCTTGTTAGGGAGCGAGGGTGAAAAACTGTTTTTT.

For this clone: The same CDR3 can be traced to other DNA sequences in this sample. The chain is built from TRBV28 and TRBJ1-1; D gene ambiguous. The V end lost 4 bases, the J end lost 1 base, and 4 bases lay between the germline ends. Germline assignment: CDR1 MDHEN and CDR2 SYDVKM. The CDR3 extends over 12 amino acids. The CDR3 region is CASSSRNTEAFF. The CDR3 DNA reads TGTGCCAGCAGTTCTCGGAACACTGAAGCTTTCTTT.

V and J are TRBV9 and TRBJ1-2; no reliable D call. The length of the CDR3 is 15 residues. V was pared by 0 bases and J by 7 bases, with 16 bases between. The germline V gene encodes CDR1 SGDLS and CDR2 YYNGEE. CDR3 DNA: TGTGCCAGCAGCGTAGACCCCCTTTTAGGGCGTGGCTACACCTTC. This encodes CASSVDPLLGRGYTF.

The V and J genes are TRBV28 and TRBJ1-2; 10 bases fit TRBD1. Looked up from germline, CDR1 is MDHEN and CDR2 is SYDVKM. This CDR3 is 14 amino acids long. The V gene end was trimmed by 7 bases and the J gene end by 4 bases; junction bases not matched to a gene: 6. The CDR3 DNA reads as TGTGCCAGCATCCCGGACAGGGGGGGCTATGGCTACACCTTC. Its translation is CASIPDRGGYGYTF.

The chain employs TRBV5-6 and TRBJ2-7; D uncertain. Germline CDR1 and CDR2: SGHDT and YYEEEE. V was clipped by 3 bases and J by 5 bases, with 9 bases between them. This CDR3 has 12 residues. CDR3 nucleotide sequence: TGTGCCAGCAGCTCCAGACTCCACGAGCAGTACTTC. It codes for CASSSRLHEQYF.

The chain is built from TRBV4-1 and TRBJ2-1; no definite D call. Between the trimmed V and J ends, which lost 0 bases and 3 bases, there was a span of 12 bases. The germline V gene has CDR1 MGHRA and CDR2 YSYEKL. The CDR3 is 16 residues long. CDR3 coding DNA: TGCGCCAGCAGCCAAGACGGCAGACCGAGCTACAATGAGCAGTTCTTC. It yields the protein CASSQDGRPSYNEQFF.

The V gene is TRBV7-9, the J gene TRBJ1-2; D gene uncertain. The V and J ends lost 5 bases and 3 bases respectively, with 13 bases between them. Germline values: CDR1 SEHNR, CDR2 FQNEAQ (reference sequence). This CDR3 region has 14 residues. The CDR3 nucleotides are TGTGCCAGCAGCCCGACGGGCTTGGACTATGGCTACACCTTC. Encoded protein: CASSPTGLDYGYTF. The whole variable domain, filled in from reference TRBV7-9 and TRBJ1-2, reads DTGVSQNPRHKITKRGQNVTFRCDPISEHNRLYWYRQTLGQGPEFLTYFQNEAQLEKSRLLSDRFSAERPKGSFSTLEIQRTEQGDSAMYLCASSPTGLDYGYTFGSGTRLTVV.

V is TRBV28 and J is TRBJ1-2; D possibly corresponds to TRBD1 (5 bases). The CDR3 totals 15 residues. Germline lookup yields CDR1 MDHEN and CDR2 SYDVKM. The V and J ends lost 6 bases and 3 bases respectively, with 17 bases between them. CDR3 DNA: TGTGCCAGCAGCCCGGGTGGGACGGACTACTATGGCTACACCTTC. This gives the protein CASSPGGTDYYGYTF.

The chain couples TRBV19 to TRBJ1-4; D not resolved. CDR1 and CDR2 (germline): LNHDA, SQIVND (reference sequence). The CDR3 has 14 residues. Trimming removed 6 bases from V and 3 bases from J, with 11 bases in between. The CDR3 region is CASRRQPANEKLFF. CDR3 nucleotide sequence: TGTGCCAGTAGAAGACAACCTGCTAATGAAAAACTGTTTTTT.

This chain joins TRBV5-1 and TRBJ2-3; D uncertain. The germline gives CDR1 SGHRS, CDR2 YFSETQ. Trimming pared 0 bases from V and 0 bases from J, leaving 11 bases between. This CDR3 spans 16 amino acids. DNA of the CDR3: TGCGCCAGCAGCTTGGGGACGCCCGCAAGCACAGATACGCAGTATTTT. This encodes CASSLGTPASTDTQYF.

This chain uses TRBV19 with TRBJ1-5, with 7 positions matching TRBD1. V was clipped by 7 bases and J by 3 bases; unmatched bases: 6. The CDR3 has 14 amino acids. Germline lookup yields CDR1 LNHDA and CDR2 SQIVND (reference sequence). The CDR3 sequence is CASTLGQLNQPQHF. In DNA form, the CDR3 reads TGTGCCAGTACACTGGGACAGCTCAATCAGCCCCAGCATTTT.

About this clone: This specimen includes other DNA sequences encoding the same CDR3. The rearrangement joins TRBV19 to TRBJ2-6; D not resolved. Germline-derived CDR1 and CDR2 are LNHDA and SQIVND (reference sequence). The CDR3 runs 15 residues. The V end was cut by 1 base, the J end by 0 bases, with 4 bases between. The CDR3 DNA is TGTGCCAGTAGTATAGTCCCCTCTGGGGCCAACGTCCTGACTTTC. This translates into CASSIVPSGANVLTF.

The chain joins TRBV5-8 to TRBJ1-1; tentatively, D is TRBD1 (6 bases). V gave up 0 bases and J gave up 1 base, with 13 bases separating them. Germline V gene sequence: CDR1 SGHTS, CDR2 YDEGEE. The CDR3 spans 16 residues. CDR3 region: CASSLGPFRGNTEAFF. In DNA form, the CDR3 reads TGTGCCAGCAGCTTGGGACCCTTCAGGGGGAACACTGAAGCTTTCTTT.

The chain has TRBV6-1 and TRBJ1-5, with 8 bases that match TRBD1. Germline values: CDR1 MNHNS, CDR2 SASEGT. J was trimmed by 4 bases and V by 6 bases; bases with no gene match: 8. This CDR3 is 15 amino acids long. In DNA form, the CDR3 reads TGTGCCAGCAGGCCCCCCAGGGGGCAGAATCAGCCCCAGCATTTT. This gives the protein CASRPPRGQNQPQHF.

This clone was counted only a few times. The rearrangement uses TRBV2 and TRBJ1-1; 7 bases match TRBD1. Trimming at V came to 6 bases and at J to 6 bases, leaving 10 bases not matched to a gene. CDR1 is SNHLY and CDR2 is FYNNEI in the germline V gene. This CDR3 contains 14 residues. The CDR3 DNA reads TGTGCCAGCAGCCGTGACAGGGTAGTGTCTGAAGCTTTCTTT. Encoded protein: CASSRDRVVSEAFF. Looking up the rest from reference TRBV2 and TRBJ1-1 gives the full variable domain: EPEVTQTPSHQVTQMGQEVILRCVPISNHLYFYWYRQILGQKVEFLVSFYNNEISEKSEIFDDQFSVERPDGSNFTLKIRSTKLEDSAMYFCASSRDRVVSEAFFGQGTRLTVV.

This chain links TRBV28 with TRBJ2-7, with D tentatively TRBD1 (6 bases). The CDR3 spans 14 residues. V was trimmed by 2 bases and J by 3 bases, leaving 11 bases between them. Germline V lookup: CDR1 MDHEN, CDR2 SYDVKM. The CDR3 protein is CASSLRGDIYEQYF. The CDR3 DNA reads TGTGCCAGCAGTTTAAGAGGGGACATCTACGAGCAGTACTTC.

The genes are TRBV30 and TRBJ2-3; 9 bases align to TRBD2. Unmatched junction bases numbered 17, after V lost 5 bases and J lost 2 bases. The CDR3 has 18 amino acids. Per the germline V gene, CDR1 is GTSNPN and CDR2 is SVGIG (reference sequence). CDR3 bases: TGTGCCTGGGTCCCTGGAGCGGGAGGCCCCACATCCACAGATACGCAGTATTTT. This translates into CAWVPGAGGPTSTDTQYF.

The chain joins TRBV7-8 to TRBJ1-5; the match to TRBD1 covers 9 bases. V shed 1 base, J shed 6 bases, and the junction held 7 bases outside the gene matches. Per germline, CDR1 SGHVS and CDR2 FQNEAQ. CDR3 size: 16 residues. DNA of the CDR3: TGTGCCAGCAGCTTAGATTCGACAGGGGGTGCTCAGCCCCAGCATTTT. This translates into CASSLDSTGGAQPQHF.

V is TRBV28 and J is TRBJ1-1, with D unresolved. CDR1 MDHEN and CDR2 SYDVKM come from the germline V gene. The CDR3 has 15 residues. Trimming left V 4 bases short and J 3 bases short, with 15 bases between. The CDR3 loop is CASSSLSPGDTEAFF. In nucleotides, the CDR3 is TGTGCCAGCAGTTCTCTTTCCCCGGGAGACACTGAAGCTTTCTTT.

Only one count was recorded for this clone. The chain carries TRBV19 and TRBJ2-7; the D gene is possibly TRBD1 (5 bases). The germline gives CDR1 LNHDA, CDR2 SQIVND (reference sequence). There are 15 residues in the CDR3. V was trimmed by 3 bases and J by 2 bases, leaving 14 bases between them. The CDR3 nucleotides are TGTGCCAGTAGTATGAACAGGTTGGGGCCCTACGAGCAGTACTTC. Its translation: CASSMNRLGPYEQYF.

V gene TRBV2 combines with J gene TRBJ2-3, with D possibly TRBD1 on 5 matching bases. Germline V CDR1 and CDR2: SNHLY, FYNNEI. V was shortened by 8 bases and J by 3 bases, with 18 bases between the two germline ends. The CDR3 spans 15 residues. The CDR3 nucleotides are TGTGCCAGCTTAGACAGTTTGTCATGGACAGATACGCAGTATTTT. It codes for CASLDSLSWTDTQYF. The entire variable domain, with the rest obtained from reference TRBV2 and TRBJ2-3, is as follows: EPEVTQTPSHQVTQMGQEVILRCVPISNHLYFYWYRQILGQKVEFLVSFYNNEISEKSEIFDDQFSVERPDGSNFTLKIRSTKLEDSAMYFCASLDSLSWTDTQYFGPGTRLTVL.